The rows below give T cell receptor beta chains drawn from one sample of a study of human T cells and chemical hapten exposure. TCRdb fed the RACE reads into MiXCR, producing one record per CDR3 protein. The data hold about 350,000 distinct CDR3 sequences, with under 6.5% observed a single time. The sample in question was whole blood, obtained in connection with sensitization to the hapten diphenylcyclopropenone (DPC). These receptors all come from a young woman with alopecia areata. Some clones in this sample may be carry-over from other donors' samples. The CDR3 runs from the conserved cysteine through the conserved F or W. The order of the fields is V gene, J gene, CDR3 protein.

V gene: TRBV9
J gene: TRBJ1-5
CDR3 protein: CASSVGTDQPQHF

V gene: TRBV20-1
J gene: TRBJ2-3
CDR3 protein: CSARGLGQGKFSTDTQYF

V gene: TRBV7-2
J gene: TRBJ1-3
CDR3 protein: CASSLAIALSGNTIYF

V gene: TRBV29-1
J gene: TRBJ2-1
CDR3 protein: CSVKTGVVWNEQFF

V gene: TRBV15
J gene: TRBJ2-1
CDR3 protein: CATSRDLESSYNEQFF

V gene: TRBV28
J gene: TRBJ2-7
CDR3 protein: CASTSPARTSSYEQYF

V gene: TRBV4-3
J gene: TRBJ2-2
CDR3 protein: CASSRLWQGDTGELFF

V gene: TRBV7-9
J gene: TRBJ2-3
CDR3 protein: CATGVGADTQYF

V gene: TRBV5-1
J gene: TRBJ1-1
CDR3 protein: CASRGDMNTEAFF

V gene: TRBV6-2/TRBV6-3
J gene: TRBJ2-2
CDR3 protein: CASSLSLQGSGELFF

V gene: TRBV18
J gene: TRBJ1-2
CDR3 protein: CASSPQAVDYGYTF

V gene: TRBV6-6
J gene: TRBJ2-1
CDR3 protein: CASSRGTSSYNEQFF

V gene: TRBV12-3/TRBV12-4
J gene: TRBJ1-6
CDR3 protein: CASSRDRGGPLHF

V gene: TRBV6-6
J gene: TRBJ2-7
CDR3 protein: CASSGTGGYREQYF